This T cell receptor beta chain originates from a study of blood T cell repertoires in COVID-19. Study in general: Donors in the United States, Italy and Spain gave samples during acute or convalescent COVID-19. Sample material is recorded as cDNA or gDNA derived from T cells, B-cell-depleted T cells, or PBMCs.

The study recruited people aged 18 to 89 years across approximately 25 US areas. Two negative PCRs, clearance, or symptom resolution characterized the recovered Cohort 3 donors. Per the germline V gene, CDR1 is MDHEN and CDR2 is SYDVKM. The V end was cut by 4 bases, the J end by 2 bases, with 11 bases between. This CDR3 is built from 14 residues. Libraries were prepared by immunoSEQ multiplex PCR; TCRdb keeps only in-frame clonotypes and omits some of them. The sample yields 240,000 or so clones, around 88% seen once. The chain is built from TRBV28 and TRBJ1-1; possible D gene TRBD1, 6 bases. Specimen: PBMCs or T cells enriched from blood (not recorded which). The receptor was derived from a middle-aged man who had recovered from COVID-19. CDR3 residues: CASSSFGTNTEAFF. For the CDR3, the DNA is TGTGCCAGCAGTTCTTTCGGGACAAACACTGAAGCTTTCTTT.